These 11 T cell receptor beta chains were all obtained from the same sample, sequenced in a study of neurological immune-mediated disorders. TCRdb re-derived calls from the 5' RACE reads in MiXCR, one entry per CDR3 protein. Among roughly 56,000 distinct CDR3 sequences listed, 9.5% to 12% were seen once. Material: PBMCs. The receptors originated from a man in his 60s in good health.

This clonotype showed up many times. The chain recombines TRBV6-5 with TRBJ1-4, with unresolved D. V was shortened by 1 base and J by 5 bases, with 11 bases between the two germline ends. This CDR3 is 15 amino acids long. Germline lookup yields CDR1 MNHEY and CDR2 SVGAGI. CDR3 protein: CASSYFGSPNEKLFF. CDR3 nucleotide sequence: TGTGCCAGCAGTTACTTTGGGAGTCCGAATGAAAAACTGTTTTTT.

Notes on this clonotype: Given a much more abundant clone one base away, this may be a read error. The rearrangement uses TRBV5-1 and TRBJ2-7; D is uncertain. There are 15 residues in the CDR3. V shed 3 bases and J shed 1 base, with 14 bases lying between them. Germline V gene data show CDR1 as SGHRS and CDR2 as YFSETQ. As DNA, the CDR3 is TGCGCCAGCAGCTCGGTGGCAGGAGATTCCTACGAGCAGTACTTC. Residues: CASSSVAGDSYEQYF.

The sample holds many counts of this clonotype. CDR3 protein: CSARLARALESPLHF. DNA of the CDR3: TGCAGTGCTAGATTGGCCAGGGCCCTTGAATCACCCCTCCACTTT. V gene TRBV20-1 combines with J gene TRBJ1-6; TRBD1 is a possible D gene (5 bases). The CDR3 spans 15 residues. The germline V and J ends were trimmed by 2 bases and 10 bases, with 18 bases remaining between them. From germline, CDR1 is DFQATT and CDR2 SNEGSKA (reference sequence).

This clonotype was counted many times. The genes are TRBV7-9 and TRBJ1-2; TRBD1 aligns across 7 bases. Losses at the gene ends were 8 bases for V and 5 bases for J; bases not matched to a gene: 2. This CDR3 has 11 residues. Germline V CDR1 and CDR2: SEHNR, FQNEAQ (reference sequence). The chain's CDR3 is CASGTVYGYTF. CDR3 nucleotide sequence: TGTGCCAGCGGGACAGTTTATGGCTACACCTTC. Full variable domain (remainder filled in from reference TRBV7-9 and TRBJ1-2): DTGVSQNPRHKITKRGQNVTFRCDPISEHNRLYWYRQTLGQGPEFLTYFQNEAQLEKSRLLSDRFSAERPKGSFSTLEIQRTEQGDSAMYLCASGTVYGYTFGSGTRLTVV.

In its sample, this clonotype was seen a few times. CDR3 in DNA: TGCAGCACCCGGGGCGGATCAAATGACGGGACCCAGTACTTC. This gives the protein CSTRGGSNDGTQYF. This chain links TRBV29-1 with TRBJ2-5; D might be TRBD1 or TRBD2, each matching 5 bases. The V and J ends lost 8 bases and 7 bases respectively, with 23 bases between them. Germline CDR1 SQVTM, CDR2 ANQGSEA. The CDR3 runs 14 residues.

In this sample, this clonotype turned up many times. The chain joins TRBV4-3 to TRBJ1-1; D perhaps matches TRBD1 (6 bases). Per germline, CDR1 LGHNA and CDR2 YSLEER. The CDR3 covers 16 residues. The germline V and J ends were trimmed by 0 bases and 4 bases, with 15 bases remaining between them. The CDR3 is CASSQDYRGGLTEAFF. The CDR3 nucleotides read TGCGCCAGCAGCCAAGATTATCGAGGGGGACTCACTGAAGCTTTCTTT.

The sample holds a few counts of this clonotype. The V call is TRBV11-2, the J call TRBJ1-1; TRBD1 is a possible D gene (5 bases). The CDR3 runs to 13 residues. Germline V lookup: CDR1 SGHAT, CDR2 FQNNGV. V was clipped by 5 bases and J by 3 bases, with 10 bases between them. The CDR3 sequence is CASSITRDTEAFF. As DNA, the CDR3 is TGTGCCAGCAGCATCACCAGGGACACTGAAGCTTTCTTT.

This clonotype was observed many times. V and J are TRBV20-1 and TRBJ1-1, with 7 bases that match TRBD1. The V gene's germline CDR1 is DFQATT and CDR2 SNEGSKA (reference sequence). The CDR3 loop spans 14 amino acids. Trimming took 2 bases from V and 1 from J; bases not matched to a gene: 4. CDR3: CSARLDRANTEAFF. CDR3 bases: TGCAGTGCTAGACTCGACAGGGCGAACACTGAAGCTTTCTTT.

This clonotype has at least ten counts. The chain combines TRBV4-3 with TRBJ1-4; 9 nucleotides align to TRBD1. With V trimmed by 1 base and J by 8 bases, 5 bases remained unmatched. This CDR3 contains 15 residues. Germline V CDR1 and CDR2: LGHNA, YSLEER. The CDR3 region has the DNA TGCGCCAGCAGCCAAGGACAGGGGGGACGAGAAAAACTGTTTTTT. This translates into CASSQGQGGREKLFF.

This clonotype was picked up many times. The V call is TRBV20-1, the J call TRBJ1-2, with D unresolved. Germline assignment: CDR1 DFQATT and CDR2 SNEGSKA (reference sequence). Trimming cost V 8 bases and J 4 bases, with 17 bases left between them. The CDR3 extends over 13 amino acids. This chain's CDR3 is CSLGGQAGYGYTF. CDR3 nucleotide sequence: TGCAGTCTAGGTGGCCAGGCCGGCTATGGCTACACCTTC.

This clonotype occurred many times. The chain recombines TRBV5-1 with TRBJ2-7; 10 positions match TRBD1. CDR1 and CDR2 from the germline V gene are SGHRS and YFSETQ. This CDR3 region has 16 residues. J lost 3 bases, V lost 4 bases, and 10 bases had no gene match. In DNA, the CDR3 is TGCGCCAGCAGCGGGACAGGGGCCAATATCCGCTACGAGCAGTACTTC. Its translation: CASSGTGANIRYEQYF.